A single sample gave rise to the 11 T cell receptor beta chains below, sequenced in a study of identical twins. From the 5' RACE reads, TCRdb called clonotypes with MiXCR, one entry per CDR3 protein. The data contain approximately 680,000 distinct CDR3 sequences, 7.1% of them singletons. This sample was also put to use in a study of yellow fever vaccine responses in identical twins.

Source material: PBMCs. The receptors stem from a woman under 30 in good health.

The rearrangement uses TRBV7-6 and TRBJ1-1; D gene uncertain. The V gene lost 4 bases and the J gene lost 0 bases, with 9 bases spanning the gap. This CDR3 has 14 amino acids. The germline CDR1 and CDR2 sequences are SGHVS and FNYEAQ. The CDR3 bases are TGTGCCAGCAGCTCGACCGTCCTGAACACTGAAGCTTTCTTT. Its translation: CASSSTVLNTEAFF.

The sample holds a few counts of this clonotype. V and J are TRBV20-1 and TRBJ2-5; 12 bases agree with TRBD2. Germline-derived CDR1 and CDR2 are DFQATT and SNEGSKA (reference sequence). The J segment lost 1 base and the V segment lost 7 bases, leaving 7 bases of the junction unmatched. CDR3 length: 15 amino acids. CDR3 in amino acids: CSVRGLAGFQETQYF. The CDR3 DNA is TGCAGTGTTCGGGGACTAGCGGGCTTCCAAGAGACCCAGTACTTC.

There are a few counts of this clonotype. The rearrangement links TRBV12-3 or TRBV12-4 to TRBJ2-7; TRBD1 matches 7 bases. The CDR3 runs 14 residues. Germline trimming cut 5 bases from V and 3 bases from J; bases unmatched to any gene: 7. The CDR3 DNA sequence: TGTGCCAGCAGTAGGACAGGAAATTTCTACGAGCAGTACTTC. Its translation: CASSRTGNFYEQYF.

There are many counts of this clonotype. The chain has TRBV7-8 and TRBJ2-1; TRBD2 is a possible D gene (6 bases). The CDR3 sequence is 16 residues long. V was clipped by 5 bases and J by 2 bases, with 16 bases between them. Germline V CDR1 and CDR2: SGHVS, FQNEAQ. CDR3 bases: TGTGCCAGCAGCCCCTATCAAGGCGGGACCTACAATGAGCAGTTCTTC. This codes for CASSPYQGGTYNEQFF. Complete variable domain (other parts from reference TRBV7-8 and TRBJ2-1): GAGVSQSPRYKVAKRGQDVALRCDPISGHVSLFWYQQALGQGPEFLTYFQNEAQLDKSGLPSDRFFAERPEGSVSTLKIQRTQQEDSAVYLCASSPYQGGTYNEQFFGPGTRLTVL.

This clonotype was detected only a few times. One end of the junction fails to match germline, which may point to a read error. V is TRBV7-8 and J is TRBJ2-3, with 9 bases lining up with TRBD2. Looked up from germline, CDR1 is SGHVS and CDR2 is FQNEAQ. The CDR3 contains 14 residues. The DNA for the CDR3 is TGTGCCAGCAGCGTAGCGGGAGCTAGGGATACGCAGTATTTT. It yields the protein CASSVAGARDTQYF. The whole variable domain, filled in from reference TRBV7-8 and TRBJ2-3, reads GAGVSQSPRYKVAKRGQDVALRCDPISGHVSLFWYQQALGQGPEFLTYFQNEAQLDKSGLPSDRFFAERPEGSVSTLKIQRTQQEDSAVYLCASSVAGARDTQYFGPGTRLTVL.

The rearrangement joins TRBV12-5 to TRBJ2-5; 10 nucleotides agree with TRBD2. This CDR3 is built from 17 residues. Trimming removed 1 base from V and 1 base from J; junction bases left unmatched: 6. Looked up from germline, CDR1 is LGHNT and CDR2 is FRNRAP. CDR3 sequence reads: CASGLGALAGGQETQYF. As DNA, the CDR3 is TGTGCTAGTGGTTTGGGGGCCTTAGCGGGAGGCCAAGAGACCCAGTACTTC.

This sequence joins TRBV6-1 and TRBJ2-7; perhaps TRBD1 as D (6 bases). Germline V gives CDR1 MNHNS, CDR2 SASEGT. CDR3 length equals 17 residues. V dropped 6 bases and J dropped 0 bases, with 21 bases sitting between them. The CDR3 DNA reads TGTGCCAGCAGCCACCGTACAGGGACCCTCCTCTCCTACGAGCAGTACTTC. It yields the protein CASSHRTGTLLSYEQYF.

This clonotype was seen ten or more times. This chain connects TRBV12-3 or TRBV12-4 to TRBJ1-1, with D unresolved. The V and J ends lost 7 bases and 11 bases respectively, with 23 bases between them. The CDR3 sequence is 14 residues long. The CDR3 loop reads CASIIAGSFSEAFF. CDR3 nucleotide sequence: TGTGCCAGCATCATCGCGGGGTCCTTCTCCGAGGCTTTCTTT.

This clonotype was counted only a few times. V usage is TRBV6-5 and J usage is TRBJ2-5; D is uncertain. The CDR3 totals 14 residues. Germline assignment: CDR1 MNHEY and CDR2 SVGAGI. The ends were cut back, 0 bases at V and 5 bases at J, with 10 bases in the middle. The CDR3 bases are TGTGCCAGCAGTTACTCGACCGCGATGGAGACCCAGTACTTC. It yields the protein CASSYSTAMETQYF.

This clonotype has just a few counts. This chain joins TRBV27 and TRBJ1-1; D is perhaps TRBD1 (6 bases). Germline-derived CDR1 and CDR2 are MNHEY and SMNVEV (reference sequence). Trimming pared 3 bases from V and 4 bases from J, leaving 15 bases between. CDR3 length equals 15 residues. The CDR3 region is CASSFGTGSGTEAFF. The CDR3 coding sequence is TGTGCCAGCAGTTTCGGAACAGGGTCGGGCACTGAAGCTTTCTTT.

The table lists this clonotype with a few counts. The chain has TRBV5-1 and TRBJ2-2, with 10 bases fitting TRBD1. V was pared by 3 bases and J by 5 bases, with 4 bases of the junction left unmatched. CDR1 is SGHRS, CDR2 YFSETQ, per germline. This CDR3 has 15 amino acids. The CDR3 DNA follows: TGCGCCAGCAGCTGGACAGGGGGGGATACCGGGGAGCTGTTTTTT. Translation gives CASSWTGGDTGELFF.